The 12 T cell receptor beta chains reported below all come from one sample, sequenced in a study of radiotherapy plus CTLA-4 blockade in lung cancer. Assay used: immunoSEQ multiplex PCR; TCRdb lists only in-frame clones, some missing. The sample consists of about 57,000 clones, approximately 79% of them appearing once. The input for sequencing was peripheral blood, taken from a patient treated with radiotherapy plus ipilimumab. Receptor source: a human donor with non-small cell lung cancer who had a complete response to radiotherapy plus ipilimumab.

The gene calls are TRBV9 and TRBJ2-1; D might be TRBD1 (6 bases). This CDR3 is 15 amino acids long. The V end lost 2 bases, the J end lost 2 bases, and 11 bases lay between the germline ends. Per the germline V gene, CDR1 is SGDLS and CDR2 is YYNGEE. CDR3 bases: TGTGCCAGCAGCGTCAACAGGGAACCCTACAATGAGCAGTTCTTC. Its protein is CASSVNREPYNEQFF.

The V and J genes are TRBV30 and TRBJ1-2; TRBD1 is a possible D gene (6 bases). The CDR3 covers 13 residues. The V end was cut by 2 bases, the J end by 3 bases, with 10 bases between. CDR1 and CDR2 from the germline V gene are GTSNPN and SVGIG (reference sequence). This CDR3 reads CAWSRGTYYGYTF. The CDR3 DNA reads TGTGCCTGGAGTAGGGGGACCTACTATGGCTACACCTTC.

V is TRBV2 and J is TRBJ2-1, with 9 positions matching TRBD2. The CDR3 length is 12 residues. Germline V gives CDR1 SNHLY, CDR2 FYNNEI. Germline trimming cut 6 bases from V and 9 bases from J; bases unmatched to any gene: 3. The CDR3 is CASRGLAAEQFF. DNA of the CDR3: TGTGCCAGCAGGGGACTAGCTGCTGAGCAGTTCTTC.

This clone was found once. DNA for the CDR3: TGTGCTAGTGGTTTGGCTCCCGGGACAGGAAACACCGGGGAGCTGTTTTTT. Protein: CASGLAPGTGNTGELFF. The chain has TRBV12-5 and TRBJ2-2, with 8 bases that match TRBD1. The CDR3 sequence is 17 residues long. The J segment lost 2 bases and the V segment lost 1 base, leaving 6 bases of the junction unmatched. In germline, CDR1 is LGHNT, CDR2 FRNRAP.

This chain connects TRBV6-6 to TRBJ2-7, with a possible D match to TRBD1 (5 bases). The CDR3 contains 14 residues. CDR1 MNHNY and CDR2 SVGAGI come from the germline V gene (reference sequence). V lost 1 base and J 0 bases, leaving 7 bases between the germline ends. The CDR3 loop is CASSYYGASYEQYF. In DNA form, the CDR3 reads TGTGCCAGCAGTTACTATGGGGCCTCCTACGAGCAGTACTTC.

The V gene is TRBV6-5, the J gene TRBJ2-7; D uncertain. Trimming shortened V by 0 bases and J by 6 bases, and 9 bases separated the two germline ends. This CDR3 spans 13 amino acids. Per germline, CDR1 MNHEY and CDR2 SVGAGI. This CDR3 is CASSYSYNREQYF. CDR3 in DNA: TGTGCCAGCAGTTACTCTTATAATCGCGAGCAGTACTTC.

The rearrangement joins TRBV7-2 to TRBJ1-5, with 7 bases fitting TRBD1. With 3 bases clipped from V and 5 bases from J, the junction kept 10 bases outside the gene matches. The germline gives CDR1 SGHTA, CDR2 FQGNSA. The CDR3 is made up of 16 amino acids. As DNA, the CDR3 is TGTGCCAGCAGCTTGGGGGGTGACAGGGCCCATCAGCCCCAGCATTTT. Translation gives CASSLGGDRAHQPQHF.

This clone was seen only once. The rearrangement uses TRBV18 and TRBJ2-5; 8 nucleotides agree with TRBD1. V dropped 5 bases and J dropped 3; count of bases not matched to a gene: 8. Germline V gives CDR1 KGHSH, CDR2 LQKENI. This CDR3 has 15 residues. CDR3 in amino acids: CASSTRTGQEETQYF. In DNA form, the CDR3 reads TGTGCCAGCTCAACTCGGACAGGGCAGGAAGAGACCCAGTACTTC.

The V and J genes are TRBV18 and TRBJ1-5; D gene unclear. V gave up 6 bases and J gave up 6 bases, with 21 bases separating them. This CDR3 spans 16 amino acids. Germline V gene data show CDR1 as KGHSH and CDR2 as LQKENI. This CDR3 reads CASSTSGNSNIQPQHF. DNA for the CDR3: TGTGCCAGCTCGACGTCCGGGAACTCGAACATTCAGCCCCAGCATTTT.

This chain links TRBV27 with TRBJ1-1, with TRBD1 matching over 7 bases. The CDR3 loop spans 15 amino acids. CDR1 MNHEY and CDR2 SMNVEV come from the germline V gene (reference sequence). V lost 0 bases and J lost 1; bases outside the gene matches: 2. The CDR3 loop reads CASSLSRQGNTEAFF. CDR3 sequence (DNA): TGTGCCAGCAGTTTATCGAGACAGGGGAACACTGAAGCTTTCTTT.

The chain has TRBV30 and TRBJ2-3; TRBD2 matches at 11 bases. Trimming cost V 8 bases and J 5 bases; bases outside gene matches: 9. This CDR3 has 14 amino acids. Germline CDR1 and CDR2: GTSNPN and SVGIG (reference sequence). CDR3 nucleotides: TGTGCCCAGGAGGTAGCGGGGGGGCGAGATACGCAGTATTTT. Residues: CAQEVAGGRDTQYF. Using reference TRBV30 and TRBJ2-3 for the parts outside the CDR3, the full variable domain is SQTIHQWPATLVQPVGSPLSLECTVEGTSNPNLYWYRQAAGRGLQLLFYSVGIGQISSEVPQNLSASRPQDRQFILSSKKLLLSDSGFYLCAQEVAGGRDTQYFGPGTRLTVL.

The chain has TRBV5-1 and TRBJ2-6, with 7 bases that match TRBD1. The CDR3 spans 16 residues. Germline V gene sequence: CDR1 SGHRS, CDR2 YFSETQ. Unmatched junction bases numbered 3, after V lost 3 bases and J lost 0 bases. The CDR3 sequence is CASSSGQASGANVLTF. The CDR3 DNA is TGCGCCAGCAGCTCCGGACAGGCCTCTGGGGCCAACGTCCTGACTTTC.